This T cell receptor beta chain derives from a study of cytomegalovirus exposure and HLA in healthy donors (dated by TCRdb to 2016 to 2017). Regarding the research as a whole: In an earlier analysis of about 560 of the donors, 250 to 300 Gb of sequence data and 100 million or so unique TCR beta sequences from about 179 million T cells were reported. Approximately 310 gigabases of sequencing data and tens of millions of unique TCR sequences were included in an early release covering 550 to 650 HLA-typed donors. Of the roughly 390 genotyped donors, 65% to 90% were placed in the genetic ancestry cluster associated with self-reported Caucasian donors. The study aimed to test whether signatures of past pathogen exposure could be identified by cataloging public T cell receptors. The T cell repertoires of roughly 660 subjects were profiled by immunosequencing and related to cytomegalovirus serostatus. Besides the first cohort of around 700 subjects, a separate validation cohort made up of 120 or so different subjects was used. High-throughput TCR immunosequencing, statistical association of individual TCRs with disease status, and machine learning were combined to predict cytomegalovirus infection status. In a later analysis, previously published TCR beta repertoires from 550 to 750 donors were re-analyzed and high-resolution HLA genotyping was added so that TCR occurrence patterns could be studied. The later analysis used no new phenotypic data to find candidate immune exposures, relying instead on TCR beta sequences and their occurrence across donors. An earlier analysis of approximately 640 of the donors applied high-throughput TCR beta sequencing to assess whether each TCR beta V gene segment acted as functional or pseudogenic. Donor age, sex, ethnicity and CMV serostatus were collected together with the repertoire data. In a later genetic analysis, genome-wide SNP genotypes for about three fifths of the 666 donors were used, and that subset was treated as a discovery cohort. All discovery cohort repertoires had been generated on a single sequencing platform. Class I and class II HLA loci were covered by the typing at four-digit resolution. Typing coverage varied by locus: roughly 620-640 donors for A, B, C, DRB1 and DQB1; roughly 510 for DQA1; around 610 for DPA1; about 450 for DPB1. Because of strong linkage in the cohort, roughly five DR-DQ haplotypes were treated as single units for association and clustering. Among about 370 genotyped donors of the cohort, an average of about 220,000 unique TCR beta nucleotide sequences was sequenced per donor, of which roughly 18% were non-productive.

Library preparation employed the immunoSEQ multiplex PCR assay. The multiplex PCR relied on a mix of 60 forward primers for TCR Vbeta segments and 13 reverse primers for TCR Jbeta segments. A multiplex PCR assay on genomic DNA amplified the CDR3 region of rearranged TCR beta genes. Amplified TCR beta libraries were sequenced as 87-base-pair reads on the Illumina HiSeq System. The original methods were these. A later analysis tallied tens of millions of unique TCR beta chains across the 650 to 750 repertoires, and 10 million to 11 million of those chains were shared by two or more donors. Raw reads were error-corrected and collapsed into unique sequences with a nearest-neighbor algorithm that merged closely related sequences to remove PCR and sequencing errors. V, D and J gene segments were assigned by aligning CDR3 sequences to IMGT reference sequences. For a sequence to be retained, at least a six-nucleotide match to both a V gene segment and a J gene segment was required. Rearrangements were called productive when the CDR3 lacked stop codons and stayed in frame with V and J; all others were non-productive. Following IMGT convention, CDR3 was defined as the stretch from the second conserved V-encoded cysteine to the conserved J-encoded phenylalanine. The earlier analysis of about 610 of the donors excluded any sequence lacking an unambiguous match to a single V gene segment. In an earlier analysis of some 590 of the donors, a V segment was called functional when productive rearrangements were above 56.7%, and segregating when the standard deviation between donors exceeded 5%. To diagnose cytomegalovirus status from the catalog of TCR beta chain sequences, a statistical classification framework was built. V and J gene assignment, in a later analysis, came from comparing TCR nucleotide sequences with IMGT/GENE-DB human TR gene sequences. A later analysis assigned CDR3 sequences and most-parsimonious VDJ recombination scenarios with the TCRdist pipeline. In a later analysis, every TCR beta chain was defined by the combination of its CDR3 amino acid sequence and its V-gene family, and reads without a unique V-gene family were dropped. In a later analysis, 500 to 700 highly shared, low-generation-probability nucleotide sequences were removed to address suspected cross-contamination and a sequencing artifact. A later analysis calculated a clonal expansion index for each public chain from normalized within-repertoire ranks of inferred template counts. Generation probabilities in a later analysis came from a VDJ recombination model fitted to out-of-frame rearrangements, and those results were checked against IGoR. In a later analysis, hypergeometric tests were used to score TCR-TCR, TCR-HLA and TCR-CMV co-occurrence, with a repertoire-size bias correction applied to TCR pairs. A later analysis estimated false discovery rates by permuting HLA or CMV assignments 20 times. In a later analysis, co-occurring TCRs were grouped using DBSCAN, and TCRdist sequence similarity was added for clustering within HLA-allele-positive subsets. Repertoires with fewer than 30,000 or more than 120,000 public chains, plus five repertoires with anomalous nucleotide sharing, were excluded from co-occurrence clustering. TCRdb took this table from immuneACCESS and kept in-frame rearrangements with V and J called. Such tables lack part of the clones; where checked against another copy, unresolved V genes explain under half of the gap, and the rest is unexplained. D and trimming come from the DNA, and the V and J calls and clone size come from that table. The sample table records over 150,000 clones; 87% of these occur just once. The ten largest account for 0.7% to 1% of the sample.

The cohort comprised hundreds of healthy bone marrow donors. At the time of sampling, all cohort members were nominally healthy, though unrecorded immune exposures were likely present. The donor tested CMV seronegative, placing the donor among the 300 to 450 seronegative members of the cohort. Each donor provided a peripheral blood sample, and peripheral blood mononuclear cells were used for TCR beta sequencing. The Qiagen DNeasy Blood Extraction Kit was used to extract genomic DNA from the blood cell samples. The CDR3, cysteine through phenylalanine, is 13 amino acids long. Here the CDR3 DNA is all that survives: 39 bases in frame from base 1. The germline V gene (reference sequence) sets CDR1 to SEHNR and CDR2 to FQNEAQ. Relative to germline, V is 11 bases shorter and J is 0 bases shorter, with 8 bases between their ends. What the research found in general, with its limitations: A cluster of highly shared sequence variants was judged likely to represent a technical artifact of the sequencing pipeline. Assigning TCR associations to individual alleles was difficult when HLA alleles, especially DR and DQ, strongly co-occurred. Because some donors lacked HLA typing at each locus, the association tests relied only on the typed subset. A further reported finding was that TCR beta sequences accurately predicted the HLA-A and HLA-B alleles for most subjects in the first cohort. The only immune exposure information available for the cohort was CMV serostatus. In a later analysis, TCR association rates were found to vary across HLA loci, with the most associated TCRs seen for DRB1 alleles and the fewest for HLA-C alleles. Specific HLA alleles were associated with more than 15,000 TCR beta sequences at a false discovery rate of 0.05 in a later analysis. Cytomegalovirus status was reported to be diagnosed by the classifier with high specificity and sensitivity in both the original and validation cohorts. The study gave a list of under 200 TCR beta chains associated with cytomegalovirus. A few of the identified cytomegalovirus-associated TCR beta chains were confirmed in vitro to be specific for cytomegalovirus antigens. It was suggested by the authors that the approach could potentially be generalized to other disease states and immunological phenotypes. Roughly uniform sequencing depth across donors was assumed in presence/absence analyses, although this assumption may not hold. In a later analysis, HLA-associated TCR beta chains showed more clonal expansion and lower generation probabilities than non-associated chains that were equally common. A later analysis reported that several top co-occurrence clusters appeared linked to parvovirus B19, influenza, CMV and Epstein-Barr virus. The earlier analysis of 587 of the donors excluded approximately 15 rarely observed V segments, including chromosome 9 orphons, because counts were too low. An earlier analysis of 450 to 750 of the donors showed that most TCR beta V segments appeared in productive rearrangements either about 90% or about 30% of the time, which broadly matched IMGT annotations. In this cohort, only TCR beta chains were sequenced, and detectable features were limited by the absence of alpha or paired-chain data. The 87-base-pair reads could not distinguish some IMGT-functional V segments, including TRBV6-2 and TRBV6-3, so those segments were excluded. Most TCR sequences were observed very rarely across donors, whereas some public TCRs were present in many individuals. In a later genetic analysis, fewer N-insertions in productive TCRs were reported among donors in an Asian-associated ancestry cluster than the roughly 640-donor mean. In a later analysis, most CMV-associated TCR beta chains were found to appear HLA-restricted, with HLA associations seemingly driven largely by CMV exposure. Correlated functional status among segregating V segments might be attributable to linkage disequilibrium, but an unknown experimental factor could not be ruled out. An association between a missense DCLRE1C variant and V-gene and J-gene trimming of TCR beta chains was found in a later genetic analysis and replicated in an independent cohort.

Worth noting for this clone: The antigen it recognizes is unknown. The record has no base qualities; no much larger clone is one base away.

Sequenced sample: PBMCs. The chain uses TRBV7-9 and TRBJ1-6; a confident D gene designation cannot be given. The TCR comes from a woman in her thirties in good health and CMV-seronegative. The CDR3 reads as follows: CAARSSYNSPLHF. The nucleotide sequence is TGTGCCGCGCGGAGCTCCTATAATTCACCCCTCCACTTT.